The text below deals with one T cell receptor (beta chain). The antigen is not known. The data were taken from a study of cytomegalovirus exposure and HLA in healthy donors. Points from the study as a whole: Through in vitro validation, three CMV-associated chains were shown to be specific for CMV antigens. Segments of the TCR beta V type were, in most cases, productive about 87% or about 30% of the time in an earlier analysis. In a later analysis, HLA-associated TCR beta chains were more clonally expanded than equally common others. Rarity characterized most TCR sequences, yet some public TCRs appeared in many donors.

60 Vbeta and 13 Jbeta primers were used in PCR. The protocol was immunoSEQ multiplex PCR, while the TCRdb copy is restricted to in-frame clones and leaves out a portion. The sample shows 140,000 or so clones, under 90% of them seen only once. The clonotype comes from a boy aged 2 to 9 in good health and CMV-seronegative. The source material was PBMCs.

CDR3 amino acids: CASSLATTSTDTQYF. The CDR3 DNA is TGTGCCAGCAGCTTAGCGACGACTAGCACAGATACGCAGTATTTT. The V and J genes are TRBV7-9 and TRBJ2-3; D unresolved. V lost 0 bases to trimming and J lost 0 bases, with 7 bases between them. CDR1 is SEHNR and CDR2 is FQNEAQ in the germline V gene (reference sequence). The CDR3 totals 15 residues.